The clone carrying this TCR beta chain was seen ten or more times. Its specificity is unknown. With a J-beta primer mix and a sample-barcoded 5' primer, a second PCR ran roughly 6 to 11 cycles. The template-switch adaptor, which had 12 random nucleotides, put a tag on each cDNA molecule. TCRdb independently ran MiXCR on the 5' RACE reads; one entry per CDR3 protein. This sample yields about 590,000 distinct CDR3 sequences, of which about 30% are seen a single time; roughly 14% belongs to the top ten. This record belongs to a study of blood T cells in healthy people across ages. Study findings and constraints: Long-lived donors exceeded aged donors in naive CD4+ cells and diversity. Age advanced and TCR beta diversity per million T cells fell, roughly linearly.

The sequenced sample was blood. The sequence was obtained from a woman aged 80 or over in good health.

The CDR3 reads CASSQAASNYGYTF. The CDR3 coding sequence is TGTGCCAGCAGCCAGGCAGCCTCTAACTATGGCTACACCTTC. J is TRBJ1-2 and V is TRBV3-1; D uncertain. This CDR3 contains 14 residues. Trimming took 3 bases from V and 0 from J, leaving 8 bases between them. Germline V gene sequence: CDR1 LGHDT, CDR2 YNNKEL (reference sequence). The full variable domain, completed using reference TRBV3-1 and TRBJ1-2, is DTAVSQTPKYLVTQMGNDKSIKCEQNLGHDTMYWYKQDSKKFLKIMFSYNNKELIINETVPNRFSPKSPDKAHLNLHINSLELGDSAVYFCASSQAASNYGYTFGSGTRLTVV.